Each of the 6 T cell receptor beta chains below was sequenced from the same sample in a study of TIL therapy for anti-PD-1-resistant metastatic lung cancer. Time point noted: pre-treatment sample, taken before nivolumab and TIL therapy. Pleural nodules or supraclavicular lymph nodes made up most of the excised metastases sampled. The immunoSEQ assay was v3. The repertoire was sequenced with immunoSEQ multiplex PCR; TCRdb's copy has only in-frame clones and lacks some. The profile shows 95,000 or so clones, 50% to 70% of them singletons. The sequenced sample was tumor tissue, obtained at baseline. These TCRs come from a person between 25 and 80 years old with non-small cell lung cancer.

This chain joins TRBV6-2 or TRBV6-3 and TRBJ1-2, with no clear D. V was pared by 6 bases and J by 3 bases, with 8 bases between. The CDR3 totals 12 residues. CDR1 is MNHEY and CDR2 is SVGEGT in the germline V gene. In DNA, the CDR3 is TGTGCCAGCAGCAAGGGAGACTATGGCTACACCTTC. Translating gives CASSKGDYGYTF.

V is TRBV7-3 and J is TRBJ2-5, with D possibly TRBD1 on 6 matching bases. Germline V gene data show CDR1 as SGHTA and CDR2 as FQGTGA. V lost 0 bases and J 2 bases, leaving 10 bases between the germline ends. The CDR3 runs to 15 residues. DNA of the CDR3: TGTGCCAGCAGCTTAACTTACGACAGGCAAGAGACCCAGTACTTC. As protein: CASSLTYDRQETQYF.

The chain is built from TRBV28 and TRBJ2-6; no reliable D call. The CDR3 covers 17 residues. V was cut by 11 bases and J by 0 bases, with 20 bases left in between. Germline V gene sequence: CDR1 MDHEN, CDR2 SYDVKM. This CDR3 is CAFPPGSESSGANVLTF. The CDR3 DNA sequence: TGTGCCTTCCCCCCGGGCAGCGAGAGCTCTGGGGCCAACGTCCTGACTTTC.

The chain is built from TRBV7-2 and TRBJ2-4, with D possibly being TRBD2 (6 bases). The CDR3 is made up of 14 amino acids. The germline V gene has CDR1 SGHTA and CDR2 FQGNSA. V lost 3 bases and J lost 2, with 8 bases in between. Written as DNA, the CDR3 is TGTGCCAGCAGCTTCGGGGGATCCAAAAACATTCAGTACTTC. Translated: CASSFGGSKNIQYF.

The genes are TRBV5-1 and TRBJ1-6, with D possibly TRBD1 on 5 matching bases. The CDR3 is made up of 13 amino acids. Trimming left V 4 bases short and J 4 bases short, with 6 bases between. The germline CDR1 and CDR2 sequences are SGHRS and YFSETQ. The CDR3 reads CASSEGYNSPLHF. The DNA for the CDR3 is TGCGCCAGCAGCGAGGGGTATAATTCACCCCTCCACTTT. Full variable domain (rest looked up from reference TRBV5-1 and TRBJ1-6): KAGVTQTPRYLIKTRGQQVTLSCSPISGHRSVSWYQQTPGQGLQFLFEYFSETQRNKGNFPGRFSGRQFSNSRSEMNVSTLELGDSALYLCASSEGYNSPLHFGNGTRLTVT.

The chain recombines TRBV10-3 with TRBJ1-5, with D perhaps matching TRBD1 (6 bases). Deletions cut 6 bases from V and 5 bases from J, with 17 bases between. The CDR3 is made up of 15 amino acids. The V gene's germline CDR1 is ENHRY and CDR2 SYGVKD. The DNA of the CDR3 is TGTGCCATCAGCAACACAGGGAAATTGCATCAGCCCCAGCATTTT. It codes for CAISNTGKLHQPQHF.